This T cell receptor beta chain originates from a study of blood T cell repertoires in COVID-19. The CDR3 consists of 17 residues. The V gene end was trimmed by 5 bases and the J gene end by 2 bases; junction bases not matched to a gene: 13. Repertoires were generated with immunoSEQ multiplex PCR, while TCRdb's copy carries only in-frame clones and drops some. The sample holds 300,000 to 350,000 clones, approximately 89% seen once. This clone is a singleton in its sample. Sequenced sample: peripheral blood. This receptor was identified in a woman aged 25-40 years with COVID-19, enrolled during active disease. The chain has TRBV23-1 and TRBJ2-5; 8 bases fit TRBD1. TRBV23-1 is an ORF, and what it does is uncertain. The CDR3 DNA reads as TGCGCCAGCAGTTCTAAATCTCAGGGGGCGCCTCAAGAGACCCAGTACTTC. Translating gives CASSSKSQGAPQETQYF.